The sequence of this T cell receptor (beta chain) was determined in a study of identical twins. Germline V gene sequence: CDR1 SGHTA, CDR2 FQGNSA. The CDR3 is 14 amino acids. Trimming removed 7 bases from V and 0 bases from J; junction bases left unmatched: 4. Template switching introduced a universal primer site, and the cDNA bore unique molecular identifiers. TCRdb fed the 5' RACE reads into MiXCR, producing one record per CDR3 protein. The table has 400,000 to 500,000 distinct CDR3 sequences, roughly an eighth seen once; the top ten hold about 1%. The sample was also linked to a second study, of yellow fever vaccine responses in identical twins.

The V call is TRBV7-2, the J call TRBJ1-1; 8 nucleotides match TRBD1. The TCR sequence derives from a woman aged 18 to 35 in good health. Source material: CD4+ T cells sorted from blood. The CDR3 loop reads CASTGGRLNTEAFF. The CDR3 nucleotides are TGTGCCAGCACAGGGGGCAGATTGAACACTGAAGCTTTCTTT.